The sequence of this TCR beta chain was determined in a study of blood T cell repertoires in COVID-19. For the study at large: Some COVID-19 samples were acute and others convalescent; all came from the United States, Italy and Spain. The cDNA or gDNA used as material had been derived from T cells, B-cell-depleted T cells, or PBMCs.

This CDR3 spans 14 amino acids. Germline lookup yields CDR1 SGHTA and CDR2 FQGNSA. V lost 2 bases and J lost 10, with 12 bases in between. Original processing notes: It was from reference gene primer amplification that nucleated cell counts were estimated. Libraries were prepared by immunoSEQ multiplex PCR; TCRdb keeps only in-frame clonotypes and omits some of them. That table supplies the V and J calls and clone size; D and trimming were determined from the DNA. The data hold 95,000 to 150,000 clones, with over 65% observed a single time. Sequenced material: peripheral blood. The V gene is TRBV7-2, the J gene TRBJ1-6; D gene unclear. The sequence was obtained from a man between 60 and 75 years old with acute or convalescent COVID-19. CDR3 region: CASSLLVEESPLHF. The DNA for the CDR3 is TGTGCCAGCAGCTTATTAGTAGAAGAGTCACCCCTCCACTTT.